These 28 T cell receptor beta chains originate from one sample sequenced in a study of chronic HIV infection and antiretroviral therapy. One entry per CDR3 protein, called by TCRdb with MiXCR from the 5' RACE reads. Of about 38,000 distinct CDR3 sequences detected, roughly 8% appear once; the ten largest clones hold around 3%. The sequencing input was peripheral blood. These receptors were taken from an adult who had HIV and had not received antiretroviral therapy, or was an uninfected healthy control (not recorded which).

This clonotype occurred many times. The chain employs TRBV29-1 and TRBJ2-7; D possibly matches TRBD1 or TRBD2 (7 bases each). The germline V gene encodes CDR1 SQVTM and CDR2 ANQGSEA. Trimming stripped 0 bases from V and 4 bases from J, with 19 bases between. The CDR3 spans 16 residues. CDR3 amino acids: CSVEDRGAGGLYEQYF. CDR3 coding DNA: TGCAGCGTTGAAGATCGGGGGGCAGGGGGTCTGTACGAGCAGTACTTC.

This chain connects TRBV10-3 to TRBJ2-4, with 9 bases matching TRBD2. V shed 4 bases, J shed 9 bases, and the junction held 4 bases outside the gene matches. From germline, CDR1 is ENHRY and CDR2 SYGVKD. This CDR3 has 13 amino acids. The CDR3 region is CAISGETSGIQYF. The CDR3 DNA sequence: TGTGCCATCAGTGGGGAGACTAGCGGCATTCAGTACTTC.

The chain carries TRBV10-2 and TRBJ1-5; D might be TRBD1 (5 bases). The CDR3 totals 12 residues. V was trimmed by 3 bases and J by 9 bases, leaving 9 bases between them. Per germline, CDR1 WSHSY and CDR2 SAAADI. The CDR3 region has the DNA TGCGCCAGCAGTGATCATGGGGGGCCCCAGCATTTT. This translates into CASSDHGGPQHF.

This clonotype was seen ten or more times. The chain joins TRBV29-1 to TRBJ1-5; a weak D match, TRBD1 (6 bases). The germline gives CDR1 SQVTM, CDR2 ANQGSEA. Between the trimmed V and J ends, which lost 6 bases and 4 bases, there was a span of 16 bases. CDR3 size: 14 residues. The CDR3, as DNA: TGCAGCGTAGGGGCCGGGACAACTAATCAGCCCCAGCATTTT. It translates to CSVGAGTTNQPQHF.

This clonotype was counted ten times or more. The chain is built from TRBV20-1 and TRBJ1-1; D is possibly TRBD1 (5 bases). V was cut by 3 bases and J by 0 bases, with 8 bases left in between. Germline values: CDR1 DFQATT, CDR2 SNEGSKA (reference sequence). CDR3 length: 13 amino acids. CDR3 sequence: CSASAGMNTEAFF. In nucleotides, the CDR3 is TGCAGTGCTAGTGCAGGGATGAACACTGAAGCTTTCTTT.

This clonotype was recorded at least ten times. The chain joins TRBV7-2 to TRBJ2-1; no clear D gene. Germline V lookup: CDR1 SGHTA, CDR2 FQGNSA. The germline V and J ends were trimmed by 0 bases and 12 bases, with 9 bases remaining between them. The CDR3 extends over 12 amino acids. CDR3 DNA sequence: TGTGCCAGCAGCTTAGCCATGGGGTGGCAGTTCTTC. Translation: CASSLAMGWQFF.

This clonotype was seen a few times. The chain has TRBV5-1 and TRBJ1-1; tentative D call: TRBD1 (5 bases). From germline, CDR1 is SGHRS and CDR2 YFSETQ. The CDR3 is 11 amino acids. V lost 3 bases to trimming and J lost 7 bases, with 7 bases between them. The CDR3 protein is CASSSQVEAFF. For the CDR3, the DNA is TGCGCCAGCAGCTCACAGGTTGAAGCTTTCTTT.

The chain recombines TRBV4-3 with TRBJ2-3, with D unresolved. Germline V gives CDR1 LGHNA, CDR2 YSLEER. Trimming left V 3 bases short and J 2 bases short, with 9 bases between. CDR3 length equals 14 residues. The CDR3 here is CASSQFANTDTQYF. The CDR3 DNA reads TGCGCCAGCAGCCAGTTCGCGAACACAGATACGCAGTATTTT.

The table lists this clonotype with many counts. V and J are TRBV19 and TRBJ2-1, with a weak D call TRBD2 (6 bases). Germline V gene sequence: CDR1 LNHDA, CDR2 SQIVND (reference sequence). Trimming took off 7 bases at V and 3 bases at J, with 13 bases between the two ends. This CDR3 region has 14 residues. DNA for the CDR3: TGTGCCAGTACCCCGGACTACAACTACAATGAGCAGTTCTTC. Its translation is CASTPDYNYNEQFF.

In its sample, this clonotype was seen many times. The genes are TRBV20-1 and TRBJ2-7, with TRBD2 identical over 8 bases. Germline V lookup: CDR1 DFQATT, CDR2 SNEGSKA (reference sequence). V trimming: 6 bases; J trimming: 2 bases; junction bases outside the gene matches: 18. There are 17 residues in the CDR3. CDR3 protein: CSARSLAGILETYEQYF. In nucleotides, the CDR3 is TGCAGTGCGAGATCGCTAGCGGGTATCCTAGAGACCTACGAGCAGTACTTC.

The chain employs TRBV4-3 and TRBJ2-1; D gene unclear. Germline V lookup: CDR1 LGHNA, CDR2 YSLEER. CDR3 length equals 13 residues. The V end lost 4 bases, the J end lost 7 bases, and 11 bases lay between the germline ends. CDR3 loop: CASSPRPRNEQFF. The DNA of the CDR3 is TGCGCCAGCAGCCCCCGTCCGCGGAATGAGCAGTTCTTC.

This clonotype appeared many times. V usage is TRBV4-3 and J usage is TRBJ2-2; D gene unclear. CDR3 length: 16 residues. V was cut by 5 bases and J by 3 bases, with 16 bases left in between. Germline CDR1 LGHNA, CDR2 YSLEER. The CDR3 sequence is CASSSIGETHTGELFF. DNA for the CDR3: TGCGCCAGCAGCTCCATCGGCGAAACTCACACCGGGGAGCTGTTTTTT.

This clonotype was recorded many times. The chain is built from TRBV28 and TRBJ2-7, with 9 bases that match TRBD1. CDR1 is MDHEN, CDR2 SYDVKM, per germline. J lost 3 bases, V lost 6 bases, and 9 bases had no gene match. The CDR3 loop spans 15 amino acids. The CDR3 loop is CASRSTGGARYEQYF. The CDR3 DNA is TGTGCCAGCAGATCGACAGGGGGGGCCCGCTACGAGCAGTACTTC.

This clonotype has just a few counts. V usage is TRBV19 and J usage is TRBJ2-7, with 15 bases identical to TRBD2. With V trimmed by 7 bases and J by 5 bases, 9 bases remained unmatched. This CDR3 is built from 16 residues. Germline V gene data show CDR1 as LNHDA and CDR2 as SQIVND (reference sequence). The CDR3 loop is CASKDRTSGRADEQYF. In DNA, the CDR3 is TGTGCCAGTAAGGACAGGACTAGCGGGAGGGCGGACGAGCAGTACTTC.

Concerning this clonotype itself: A much larger clonotype is one base distant, so this may be a read error. The rearrangement links TRBV20-1 to TRBJ2-1, with D possibly matching TRBD2 (6 bases). This CDR3 has 12 amino acids. V lost 3 bases to trimming and J lost 12 bases, with 15 bases between them. Looked up from germline, CDR1 is DFQATT and CDR2 is SNEGSKA (reference sequence). The CDR3 spells CSASRAEGGQFF. The CDR3 bases are TGCAGTGCTAGTCGGGCGGAGGGTGGGCAGTTCTTC.

This clonotype was seen more than once but under ten times. The chain is built from TRBV27 and TRBJ1-5; TRBD1 might be the D (6 bases). Trimming removed 4 bases from V and 7 bases from J, with 29 bases in between. The CDR3 consists of 19 residues. Germline lookup yields CDR1 MNHEY and CDR2 SMNVEV (reference sequence). The CDR3 is CASSSLPTDRKARGQPQHF. Written as DNA, the CDR3 is TGTGCCAGCAGTTCCTTACCCACGGACAGAAAAGCAAGAGGACAGCCCCAGCATTTT.

This chain links TRBV29-1 with TRBJ1-4; no clear D. This CDR3 region has 13 residues. Germline lookup yields CDR1 SQVTM and CDR2 ANQGSEA. V was clipped by 5 bases and J by 0 bases, with 7 bases between them. The CDR3 loop is CSVLSATNEKLFF. CDR3 DNA sequence: TGCAGCGTTCTCAGTGCAACTAATGAAAAACTGTTTTTT.

The DNA of the CDR3 is TGTGCCAGCAGTTTCCATTCGTCTCGGAGCAATCAGCCCCAGCATTTT. Amino acids: CASSFHSSRSNQPQHF. The chain combines TRBV28 with TRBJ1-5; no clear D. V shed 3 bases and J shed 1 base, with 13 bases lying between them. The CDR3 extends over 16 amino acids. CDR1 MDHEN and CDR2 SYDVKM come from the germline V gene.

This clonotype has more than one count but fewer than ten. The chain combines TRBV3-1 with TRBJ2-1, with 11 nucleotides matching TRBD2. There are 14 residues in the CDR3. V was clipped by 5 bases and J by 5 bases; unmatched bases: 2. Germline values: CDR1 LGHDT, CDR2 YNNKEL (reference sequence). The CDR3 loop is CASSWGLADNEQFF. In DNA, the CDR3 is TGTGCCAGCAGCTGGGGACTAGCGGACAATGAGCAGTTCTTC.

The V gene is TRBV20-1, the J gene TRBJ1-1; the D is unclear. Trimming took 1 base from V and 4 from J, leaving 13 bases between them. The germline V gene has CDR1 DFQATT and CDR2 SNEGSKA (reference sequence). The CDR3 spans 14 residues. The CDR3 region has the DNA TGCAGTGCTAGAGTGGGAGGAGGGAGCACTGAAGCTTTCTTT. Protein: CSARVGGGSTEAFF.

This clonotype came up many times. V and J are TRBV29-1 and TRBJ2-3; D is uncertain. V dropped 5 bases and J dropped 2 bases, with 14 bases sitting between them. The CDR3 extends over 14 amino acids. The V gene's germline CDR1 is SQVTM and CDR2 ANQGSEA. CDR3 bases: TGCAGCGTTAATACGTACAGCAACACAGATACGCAGTATTTT. This translates into CSVNTYSNTDTQYF.

J is TRBJ2-7 and V is TRBV29-1, with D hard to call. CDR1 SQVTM and CDR2 ANQGSEA come from the germline V gene. V shed 4 bases and J shed 5 bases, with 12 bases lying between them. The CDR3 loop spans 12 amino acids. CDR3 sequence (DNA): TGCAGCGTTGTGCCTCCGGGCCACGAGCAGTACTTC. Its translation is CSVVPPGHEQYF.

The CDR3 coding sequence is TGCAGCGTAACGGGGGGGCAGCAAGAGACCCAGTACTTC. The encoded protein is CSVTGGQQETQYF. The rearrangement joins TRBV29-1 to TRBJ2-5, with 8 bases identical to TRBD2. The length of the CDR3 is 13 residues. Germline CDR1 and CDR2: SQVTM and ANQGSEA. The junction had 5 bases not matched to a gene; V was cut back by 6 bases and J by 2 bases.

This clonotype showed up just a few times. The chain links TRBV29-1 to TRBJ2-5, with a weak D call TRBD1 (6 bases). The germline CDR1 and CDR2 sequences are SQVTM and ANQGSEA. Trimming removed 5 bases from V and 1 base from J, with 11 bases in between. The CDR3 is made up of 13 amino acids. CDR3 region: CSVRGQLQETQYF. Here the CDR3 DNA reads TGCAGCGTTAGAGGACAGCTCCAAGAGACCCAGTACTTC.

This clonotype was recorded at least ten times. The genes are TRBV28 and TRBJ1-5, with D possibly TRBD1 on 6 matching bases. Between the trimmed V and J ends, which lost 2 bases and 5 bases, there was a span of 13 bases. CDR1 is MDHEN, CDR2 SYDVKM, per germline. This CDR3 spans 15 amino acids. As DNA, the CDR3 is TGTGCCAGCAGTTTAGGGGGGCAGGGAGATCAGCCCCAGCATTTT. Translating gives CASSLGGQGDQPQHF.

The gene calls are TRBV11-2 and TRBJ2-7, with D maybe TRBD1 (5 bases). Trimming cost V 5 bases and J 5 bases, with 16 bases left between them. From germline, CDR1 is SGHAT and CDR2 FQNNGV. This CDR3 contains 14 residues. The CDR3 here is CASSIPDMGNEQYF. Here the CDR3 DNA reads TGTGCCAGCAGCATACCGGACATGGGCAACGAGCAGTACTTC.

The sample holds a few counts of this clonotype. The chain employs TRBV6-2 or TRBV6-3 and TRBJ2-5, with D perhaps TRBD2 (5 bases). Trimming cost V 8 bases and J 3 bases, with 13 bases left between them. CDR3 length: 13 amino acids. The germline V gene has CDR1 MNHEY and CDR2 SVGEGT. CDR3 amino acids: CASSSDWEETQYF. The CDR3 region has the DNA TGTGCCAGCTCTTCGGACTGGGAAGAGACCCAGTACTTC.

This clonotype was detected many times. V gene TRBV5-4 combines with J gene TRBJ2-5, with 11 bases identical to TRBD2. CDR3 length equals 16 residues. CDR1 is SGHNT and CDR2 is YYREEE in the germline V gene (reference sequence). Trimming took 2 bases from V and 1 from J; bases not matched to a gene: 4. This chain's CDR3 is CASSLPGLAAQETQYF. In DNA form, the CDR3 reads TGTGCCAGCAGCTTACCGGGACTAGCGGCCCAAGAGACCCAGTACTTC.